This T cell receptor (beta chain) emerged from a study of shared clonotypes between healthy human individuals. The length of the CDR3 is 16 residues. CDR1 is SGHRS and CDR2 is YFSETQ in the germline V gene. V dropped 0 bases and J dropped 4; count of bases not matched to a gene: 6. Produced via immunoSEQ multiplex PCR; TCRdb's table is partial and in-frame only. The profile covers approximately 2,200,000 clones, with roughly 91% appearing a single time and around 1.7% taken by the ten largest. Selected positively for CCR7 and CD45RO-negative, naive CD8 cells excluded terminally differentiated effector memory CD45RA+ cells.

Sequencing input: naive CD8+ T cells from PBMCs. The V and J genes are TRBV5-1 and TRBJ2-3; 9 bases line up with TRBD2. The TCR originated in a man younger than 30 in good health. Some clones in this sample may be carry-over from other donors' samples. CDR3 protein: CASSLGSGSWADTQYF. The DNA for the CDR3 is TGCGCCAGCAGCTTGGGTAGCGGGAGCTGGGCAGATACGCAGTATTTT.